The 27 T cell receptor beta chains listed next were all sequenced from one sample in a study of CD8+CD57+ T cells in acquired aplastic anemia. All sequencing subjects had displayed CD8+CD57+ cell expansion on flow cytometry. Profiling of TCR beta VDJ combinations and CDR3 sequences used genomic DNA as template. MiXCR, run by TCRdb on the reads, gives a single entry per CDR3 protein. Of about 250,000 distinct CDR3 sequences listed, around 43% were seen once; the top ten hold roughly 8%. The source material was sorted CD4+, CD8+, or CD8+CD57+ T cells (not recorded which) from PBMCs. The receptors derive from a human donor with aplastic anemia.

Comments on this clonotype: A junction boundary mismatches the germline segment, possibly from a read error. The CDR3 bases are TGCGCCAGCAGCCTCACAGGGTCCCGGTATAATTCACCCCTCCACTTT. Its protein is CASSLTGSRYNSPLHF. The rearrangement joins TRBV9 to TRBJ1-6; D possibly corresponds to TRBD1 (6 bases). CDR1 is SGDLS and CDR2 is YYNGEE in the germline V gene. CDR3 length: 16 amino acids.

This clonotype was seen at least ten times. CDR3 coding DNA: TGTGCCAGCAGTTCGAACACCGGGGAGCTGTTTTTT. It specifies CASSSNTGELFF. V gene TRBV25-1 combines with J gene TRBJ2-2; D gene unclear. V gave up 5 bases and J gave up 0 bases, with 1 base separating them. CDR1 MGHDK and CDR2 SYGVNS come from the germline V gene. The CDR3 is 12 amino acids. Based on the CDR3 plus reference TRBV25-1 and TRBJ2-2, the full variable domain is EADIYQTPRYLVIGTGKKITLECSQTMGHDKMYWYQQDPGMELHLIHYSYGVNSTEKGDLSSESTVSRIRTEHFPLTLESARPSHTSQYLCASSSNTGELFFGEGSRLTVL.

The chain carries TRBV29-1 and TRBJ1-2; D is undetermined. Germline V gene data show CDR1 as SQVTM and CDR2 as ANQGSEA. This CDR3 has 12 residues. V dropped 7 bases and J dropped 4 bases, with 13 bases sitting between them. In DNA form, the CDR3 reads TGCAGCGCCCATTCCAGGAGCTATGGCTACACCTTC. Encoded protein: CSAHSRSYGYTF.

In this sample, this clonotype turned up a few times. The CDR3 DNA is TGTGCCACCAGTGAAGGGCCTCGGGCACCCCTCCACTTT. Translated: CATSEGPRAPLHF. The gene calls are TRBV24-1 and TRBJ1-6; D remains unclear. The CDR3 has 13 amino acids. The germline gives CDR1 KGHDR, CDR2 SFDVKD. The ends were cut back, 4 bases at V and 11 bases at J, with 11 bases in the middle.

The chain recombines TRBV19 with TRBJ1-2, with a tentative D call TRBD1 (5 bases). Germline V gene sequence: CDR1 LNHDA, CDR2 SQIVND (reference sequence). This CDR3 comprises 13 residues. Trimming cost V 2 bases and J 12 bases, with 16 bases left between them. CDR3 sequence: CASSISRSGTHTF. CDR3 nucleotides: TGTGCCAGTAGTATATCCCGCTCGGGGACCCACACCTTC.

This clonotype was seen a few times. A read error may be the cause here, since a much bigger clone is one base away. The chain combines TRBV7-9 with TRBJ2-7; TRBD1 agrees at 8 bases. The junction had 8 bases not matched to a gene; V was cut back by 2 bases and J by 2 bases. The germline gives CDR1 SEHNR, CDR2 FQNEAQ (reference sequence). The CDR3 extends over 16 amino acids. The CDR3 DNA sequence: TGTGCCAGCAGCTTAAACCGGGACAGGAGCCCCTACGAGCAGTACTTC. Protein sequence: CASSLNRDRSPYEQYF.

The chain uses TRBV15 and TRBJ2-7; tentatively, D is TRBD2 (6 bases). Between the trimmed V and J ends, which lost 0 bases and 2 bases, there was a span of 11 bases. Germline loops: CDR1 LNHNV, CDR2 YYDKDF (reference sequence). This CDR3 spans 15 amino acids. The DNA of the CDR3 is TGTGCCACCAGCAGAGATTCCGGGAGAGCCTACGAGCAGTACTTC. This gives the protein CATSRDSGRAYEQYF.

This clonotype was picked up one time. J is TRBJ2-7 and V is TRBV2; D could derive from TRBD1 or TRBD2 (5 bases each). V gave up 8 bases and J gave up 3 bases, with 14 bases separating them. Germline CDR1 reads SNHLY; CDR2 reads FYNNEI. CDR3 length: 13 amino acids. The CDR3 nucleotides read TGTGCCAGCGGCCGAGGGGCCCTCTACGAGCAGTACTTC. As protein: CASGRGALYEQYF.

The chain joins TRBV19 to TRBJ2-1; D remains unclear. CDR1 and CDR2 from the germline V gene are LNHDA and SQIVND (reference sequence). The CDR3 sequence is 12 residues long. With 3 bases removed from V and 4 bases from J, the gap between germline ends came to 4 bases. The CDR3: CASSIRYNEQFF. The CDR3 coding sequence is TGTGCCAGTAGTATCCGATACAATGAGCAGTTCTTC. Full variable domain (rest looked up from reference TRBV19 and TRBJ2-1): DGGITQSPKYLFRKEGQNVTLSCEQNLNHDAMYWYRQDPGQGLRLIYYSQIVNDFQKGDIAEGYSVSREKKESFPLTVTSAQKNPTAFYLCASSIRYNEQFFGPGTRLTVL.

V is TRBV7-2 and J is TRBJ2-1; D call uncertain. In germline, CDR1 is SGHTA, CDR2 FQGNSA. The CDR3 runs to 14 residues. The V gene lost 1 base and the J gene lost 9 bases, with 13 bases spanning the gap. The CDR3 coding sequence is TGTGCCAGCAGCTTAGATCCTCAATCAGGTGAGCAGTTCTTC. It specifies CASSLDPQSGEQFF.

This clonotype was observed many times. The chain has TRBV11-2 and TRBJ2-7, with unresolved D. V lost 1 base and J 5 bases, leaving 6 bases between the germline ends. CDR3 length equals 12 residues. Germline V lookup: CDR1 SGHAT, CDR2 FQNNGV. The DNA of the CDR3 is TGTGCCAGCAGCTTAGCTCCCCACGAGCAGTACTTC. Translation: CASSLAPHEQYF.

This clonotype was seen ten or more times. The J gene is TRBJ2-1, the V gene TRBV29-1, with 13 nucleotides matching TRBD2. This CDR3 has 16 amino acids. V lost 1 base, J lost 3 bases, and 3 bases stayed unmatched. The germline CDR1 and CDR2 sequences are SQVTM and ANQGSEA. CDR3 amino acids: CSVEGLAGGIYNEQFF. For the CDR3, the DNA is TGCAGCGTTGAAGGACTAGCGGGAGGTATCTACAATGAGCAGTTCTTC.

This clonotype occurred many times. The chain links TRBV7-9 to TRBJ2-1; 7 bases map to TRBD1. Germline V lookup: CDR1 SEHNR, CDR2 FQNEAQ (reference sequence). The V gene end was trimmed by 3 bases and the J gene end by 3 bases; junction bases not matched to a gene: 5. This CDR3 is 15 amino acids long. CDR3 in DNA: TGTGCCAGCAGCTTGTATGACAGGGACTACAATGAGCAGTTCTTC. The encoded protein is CASSLYDRDYNEQFF.

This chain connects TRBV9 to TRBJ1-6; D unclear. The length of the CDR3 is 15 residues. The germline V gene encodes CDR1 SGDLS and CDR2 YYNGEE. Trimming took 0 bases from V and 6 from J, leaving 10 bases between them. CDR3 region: CASSVGDETNSPLHF. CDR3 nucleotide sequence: TGTGCCAGCAGCGTAGGAGACGAGACTAATTCACCCCTCCACTTT.

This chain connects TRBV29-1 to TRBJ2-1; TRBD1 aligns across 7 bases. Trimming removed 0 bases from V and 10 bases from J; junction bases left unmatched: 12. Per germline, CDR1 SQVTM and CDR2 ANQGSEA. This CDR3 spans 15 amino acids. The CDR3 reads CSVEDDRAPRYEQFF. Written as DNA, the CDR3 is TGCAGCGTTGAAGATGACAGGGCCCCAAGGTACGAGCAGTTCTTC.

This CDR3 reads CAWSKDSQETQYF. CDR3 sequence (DNA): TGTGCCTGGAGCAAGGACAGCCAAGAGACCCAGTACTTC. The chain couples TRBV30 to TRBJ2-5; D might be TRBD1 (6 bases). The CDR3 runs 13 residues. V gave up 3 bases and J gave up 1 base, with 9 bases separating them. From germline, CDR1 is GTSNPN and CDR2 SVGIG (reference sequence).

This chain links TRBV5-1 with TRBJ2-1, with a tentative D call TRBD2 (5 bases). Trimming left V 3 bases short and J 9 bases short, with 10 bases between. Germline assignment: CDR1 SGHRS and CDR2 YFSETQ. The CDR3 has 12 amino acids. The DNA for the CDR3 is TGCGCCAGCAGCTCCTATGAGGGTGAGCAGTTCTTC. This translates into CASSSYEGEQFF.

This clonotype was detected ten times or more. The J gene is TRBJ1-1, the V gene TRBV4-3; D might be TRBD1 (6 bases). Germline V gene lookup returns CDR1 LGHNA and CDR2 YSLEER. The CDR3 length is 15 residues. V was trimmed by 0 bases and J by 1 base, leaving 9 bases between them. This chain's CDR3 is CASSQDQGPNTEAFF. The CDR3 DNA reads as TGCGCCAGCAGCCAAGATCAGGGGCCGAACACTGAAGCTTTCTTT.

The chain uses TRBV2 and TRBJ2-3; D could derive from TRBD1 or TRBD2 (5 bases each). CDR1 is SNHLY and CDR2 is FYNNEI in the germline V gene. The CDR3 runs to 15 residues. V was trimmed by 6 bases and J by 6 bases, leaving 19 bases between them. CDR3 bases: TGTGCCAGCAGCTCTCGGAGGCAGGGTGAGGATACGCAGTATTTT. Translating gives CASSSRRQGEDTQYF.

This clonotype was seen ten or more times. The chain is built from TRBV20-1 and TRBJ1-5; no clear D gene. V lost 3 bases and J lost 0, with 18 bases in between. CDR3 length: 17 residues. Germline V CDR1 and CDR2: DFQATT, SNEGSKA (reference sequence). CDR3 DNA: TGCAGTGCTAGCGAGACCACAAATACCTATAGCAATCAGCCCCAGCATTTT. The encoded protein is CSASETTNTYSNQPQHF.

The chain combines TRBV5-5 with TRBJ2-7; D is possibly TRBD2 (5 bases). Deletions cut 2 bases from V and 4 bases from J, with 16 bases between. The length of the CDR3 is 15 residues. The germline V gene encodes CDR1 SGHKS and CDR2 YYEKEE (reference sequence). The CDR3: CASSLSPAPGYEQYF. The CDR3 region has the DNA TGTGCCAGCAGCTTAAGCCCAGCCCCGGGATACGAGCAGTACTTC.

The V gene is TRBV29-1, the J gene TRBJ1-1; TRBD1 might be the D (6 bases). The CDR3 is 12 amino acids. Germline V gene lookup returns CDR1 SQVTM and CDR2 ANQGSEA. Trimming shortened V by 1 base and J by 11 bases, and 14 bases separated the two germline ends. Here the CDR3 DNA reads TGCAGCGTTGAAGTAACAGGGTATATCGCTTTCTTT. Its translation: CSVEVTGYIAFF.

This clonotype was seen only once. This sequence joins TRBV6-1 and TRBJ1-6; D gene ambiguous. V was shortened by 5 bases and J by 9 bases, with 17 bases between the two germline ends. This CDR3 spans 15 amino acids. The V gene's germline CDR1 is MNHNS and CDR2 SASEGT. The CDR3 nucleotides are TGTGCCAGCAGTTACCGGACCCCTTCTAGTTCACCCCTCCACTTT. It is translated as CASSYRTPSSSPLHF.

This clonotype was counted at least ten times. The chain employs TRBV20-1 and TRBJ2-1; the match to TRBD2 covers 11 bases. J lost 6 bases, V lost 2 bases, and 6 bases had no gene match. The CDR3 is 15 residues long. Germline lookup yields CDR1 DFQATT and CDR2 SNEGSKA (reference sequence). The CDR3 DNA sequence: TGCAGTGCTAGACAAGGGACTAGCGGTCCCAATGAGCAGTTCTTC. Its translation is CSARQGTSGPNEQFF.

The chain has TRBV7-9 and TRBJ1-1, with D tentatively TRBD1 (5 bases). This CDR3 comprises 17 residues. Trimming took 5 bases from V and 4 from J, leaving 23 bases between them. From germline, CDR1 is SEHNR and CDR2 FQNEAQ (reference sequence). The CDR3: CASSPPDIGFEGTEAFF. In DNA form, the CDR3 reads TGTGCCAGCAGCCCGCCGGACATCGGGTTCGAGGGCACTGAAGCTTTCTTT.

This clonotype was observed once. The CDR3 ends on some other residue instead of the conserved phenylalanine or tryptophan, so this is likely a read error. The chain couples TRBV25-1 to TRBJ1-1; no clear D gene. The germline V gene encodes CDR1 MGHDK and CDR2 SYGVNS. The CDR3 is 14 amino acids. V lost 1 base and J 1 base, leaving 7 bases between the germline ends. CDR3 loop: CASSELGGNTEAFL. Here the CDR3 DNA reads TGTGCCAGCAGTGAATTGGGCGGGAACACTGAAGCTTTCCTT.

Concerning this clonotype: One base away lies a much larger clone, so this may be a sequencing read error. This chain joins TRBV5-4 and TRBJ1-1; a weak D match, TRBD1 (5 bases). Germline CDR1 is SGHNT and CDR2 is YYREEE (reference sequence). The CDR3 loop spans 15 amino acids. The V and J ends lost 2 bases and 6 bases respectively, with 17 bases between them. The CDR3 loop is CASSLGEGSYAEAFF. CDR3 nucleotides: TGTGCCAGCAGCTTAGGAGAGGGGAGCTACGCTGAAGCTTTCTTT.